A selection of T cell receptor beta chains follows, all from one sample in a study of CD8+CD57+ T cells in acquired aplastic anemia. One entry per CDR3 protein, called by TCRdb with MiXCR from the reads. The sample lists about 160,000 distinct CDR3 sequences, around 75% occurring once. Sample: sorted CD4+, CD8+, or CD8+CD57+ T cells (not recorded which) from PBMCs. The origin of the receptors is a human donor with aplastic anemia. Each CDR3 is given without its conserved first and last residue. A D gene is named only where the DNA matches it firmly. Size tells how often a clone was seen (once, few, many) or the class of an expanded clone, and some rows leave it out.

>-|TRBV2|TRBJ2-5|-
ASSGGRNKVQY
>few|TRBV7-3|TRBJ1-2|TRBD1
ASSLGPVDRAGYGYT
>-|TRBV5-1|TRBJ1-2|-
ASSQGPPGNYGYT
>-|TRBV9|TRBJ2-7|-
ASSDAPGSDYEQY
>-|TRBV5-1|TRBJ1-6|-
ASSLMGLGDSPLH
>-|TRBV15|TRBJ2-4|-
ATSRDFGGLMVDIQY
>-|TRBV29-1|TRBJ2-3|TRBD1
SVSQGASTDTQY
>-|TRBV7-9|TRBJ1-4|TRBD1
ASSFFTTGVEKLF
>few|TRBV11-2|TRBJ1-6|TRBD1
ASRIGQENNSPLH
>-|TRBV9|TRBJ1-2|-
AGSAQTLPPDYGYT
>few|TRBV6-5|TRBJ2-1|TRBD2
ASSPLAGGYNEQF
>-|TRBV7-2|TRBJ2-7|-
ASSLEGGPSYEQY
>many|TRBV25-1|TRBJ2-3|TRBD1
APTGTGVTDTQY
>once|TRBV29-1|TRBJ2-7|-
SVTTTSYEQY
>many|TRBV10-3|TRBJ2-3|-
AISERAGVDTQY
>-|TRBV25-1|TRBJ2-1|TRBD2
ASSLGGGQF
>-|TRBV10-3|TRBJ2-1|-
ASSEIARRNEQF
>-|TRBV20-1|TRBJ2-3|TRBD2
SARGSGTSGSLPDTQY
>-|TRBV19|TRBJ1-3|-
ASSIGTATISGNTIY
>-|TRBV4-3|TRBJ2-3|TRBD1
ASSQDQGQGADTQY
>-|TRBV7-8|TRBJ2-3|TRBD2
ASSRTSWDTQY
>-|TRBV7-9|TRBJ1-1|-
ASSLREKGITEAF
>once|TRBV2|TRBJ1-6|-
ASPDRKNSPLH
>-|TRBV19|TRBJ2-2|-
ASIRAAGRTGELF
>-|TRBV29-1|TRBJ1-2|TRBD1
SVAYGQGYGYT